The rows below give T cell receptor beta chains drawn from one sample of a study of blood T cell repertoires in COVID-19. Data came from immunoSEQ multiplex PCR; TCRdb stores just in-frame clones and leaves some out. This sample carries 200,000 to 300,000 clones, around 83% of them seen once, and the ten largest clones take roughly 12%. The sequencing sample was made of peripheral blood. Receptors originate from a woman aged 60-75 years with active or convalescent COVID-19. The CDR3 runs from the conserved cysteine through the conserved F or W. The order of the fields is clone size, J gene, V gene, CDR3 length, D gene, CDR3 DNA, CDR3 protein. D genes are given only for firm matches. Clone sizes are given selectively: once, few, many, or a class where the clone is expanded.

>.|TRBJ1-5|TRBV5-1|16|.
TGCGCCAGCAGCTTGGATGGGGGCCGGTCGGGGCAGCCCCAGCATTTT
CASSLDGGRSGQPQHF
>.|TRBJ2-2|TRBV7-3|15|.
TGTGCCAGCAGCCCACAGGGAGAGAGGACCGGGGAGCTGTTTTTT
CASSPQGERTGELFF
>once|TRBJ1-2|TRBV6-5|12|.
TGTGCCAGCAATGCGGAAGCCCATGGCTACACCTTC
CASNAEAHGYTF
>.|TRBJ1-2|TRBV10-2|16|TRBD1
TGCGCCAGCAGTCCGCCCGGGACAGGGACTAACTATGGCTACACCTTC
CASSPPGTGTNYGYTF
>.|TRBJ1-2|TRBV19|13|TRBD1
TGTGCCAGTAGACGAGGGGGCCTTGACGGCTACACCTTC
CASRRGGLDGYTF
>.|TRBJ1-3|TRBV4-3|15|TRBD1
TGCGCCAGCAGCCAAGACGCAGGGGGCATAGACACCATATATTTT
CASSQDAGGIDTIYF
>.|TRBJ1-1|TRBV27|13|TRBD1
TGTGCCAGCTCAACCACAGGGGGCACTGAAGCTTTCTTT
CASSTTGGTEAFF
>.|TRBJ2-5|TRBV4-1|15|TRBD2
TGCGCCAGCAGCCCGAGCGGGGGGGCTTGGGAGACCCAGTACTTC
CASSPSGGAWETQYF
>.|TRBJ2-5|TRBV5-6|18|TRBD2
TGTGCCAGCAGCTCCTCTAGCGGGGGGACCGGAGACCAAGAGACCCAGTACTTC
CASSSSSGGTGDQETQYF
>.|TRBJ1-3|TRBV11-2|14|.
TGTGCCAGCAGCCCAGACACCTCTGGAAACACCATATATTTT
CASSPDTSGNTIYF